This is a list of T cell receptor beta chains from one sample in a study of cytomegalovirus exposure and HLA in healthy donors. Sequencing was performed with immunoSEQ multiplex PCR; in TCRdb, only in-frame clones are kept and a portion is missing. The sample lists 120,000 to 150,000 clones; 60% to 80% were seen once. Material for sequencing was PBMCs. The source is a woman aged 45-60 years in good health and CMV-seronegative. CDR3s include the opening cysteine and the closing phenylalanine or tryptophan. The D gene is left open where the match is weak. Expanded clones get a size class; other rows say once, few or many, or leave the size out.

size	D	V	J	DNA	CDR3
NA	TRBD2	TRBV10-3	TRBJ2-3	TGTGCCATCAGGGGGCAAGCGGGGGTCCTAGATACGCAGTATTTT	CAIRGQAGVLDTQYF
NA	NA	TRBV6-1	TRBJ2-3	TGTGCCAGCAGTGAATTCCAGGGTACGGGCACAGATACGCAGTATTTT	CASSEFQGTGTDTQYF
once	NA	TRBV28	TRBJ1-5	TGTGCCAGCAGTTTTTTGGGAGAAAATCAGCCCCAGCATTTT	CASSFLGENQPQHF
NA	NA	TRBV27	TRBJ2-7	TGTGCCAGCAGCCTCGGCTCAGGTACCTACGAGCAGTACTTC	CASSLGSGTYEQYF
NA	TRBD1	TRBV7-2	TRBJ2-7	TGTGCCAGCAGCCTGACAGGGTCCCCCTCCTACGAGCAGTACTTC	CASSLTGSPSYEQYF
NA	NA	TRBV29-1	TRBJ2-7	TGCAGCGTTTCCAGTTCAGCCACAGGGCTGTACGAGCAGTACTTC	CSVSSSATGLYEQYF
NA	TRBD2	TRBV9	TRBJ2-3	TGTGCCAGCAGCGTACAGGGGCTAGCGGGGGGCACAGATACGCAGTATTTT	CASSVQGLAGGTDTQYF
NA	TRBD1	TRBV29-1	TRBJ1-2	TGCAGCGCCCCAACCAGACAGGGATCGTTGGGTGGCTACACCTTC	CSAPTRQGSLGGYTF
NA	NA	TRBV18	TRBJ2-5	TGTGCCAGCTGTCTACAGGGTCGTGAGACCCAGTACTTC	CASCLQGRETQYF
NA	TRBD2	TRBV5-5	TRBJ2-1	TGTGCCAGCAGCCCAACGACTAGCGGGGGGAACAATGAGCAGTTCTTC	CASSPTTSGGNNEQFF
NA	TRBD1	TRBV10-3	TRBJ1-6	TGTGCCATCAGACAGGACAGGGCCTATAATTCACCCCTCCACTTT	CAIRQDRAYNSPLHF
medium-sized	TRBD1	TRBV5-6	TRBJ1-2	TGTGCCGTATCTCAACAGGGGGCTTTCTATGGCTACACCTTC	CAVSQQGAFYGYTF
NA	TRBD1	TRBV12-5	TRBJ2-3	TGTGCTAGTGGTGCGATCGCACGACAGGGTCTTACAGATACGCAGTATTTT	CASGAIARQGLTDTQYF
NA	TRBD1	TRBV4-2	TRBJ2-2	TGTGCCACCCGGACAGGGGACACCGGGGAGCTGTTTTTT	CATRTGDTGELFF
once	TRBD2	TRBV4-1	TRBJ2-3	TGCGCCAGCAGCCATGGGCGGGGGGAGGGCACAGATACGCAGTATTTT	CASSHGRGEGTDTQYF
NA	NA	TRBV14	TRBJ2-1	TGTGCCAGCAGCCAAATCGGGACAAACACGGGGAATGAGCAGTTCTTC	CASSQIGTNTGNEQFF
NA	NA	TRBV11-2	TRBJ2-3	TGTGCCAGCAGCTTAGAAGTACTCACAGATACGCAGTATTTT	CASSLEVLTDTQYF
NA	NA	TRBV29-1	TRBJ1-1	TGCAGCGTTAAACCCCCGGTTGACACTGAAGCTTTCTTT	CSVKPPVDTEAFF
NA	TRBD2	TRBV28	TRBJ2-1	TGTGCCAGCAGTCCCCAAGCTAGCGGGGCTTACAATGAGCAGTTCTTC	CASSPQASGAYNEQFF
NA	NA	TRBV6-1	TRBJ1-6	TGTGCCAGCAGTGTTGAGACAGCCAATTCACCCCTCCACTTT	CASSVETANSPLHF
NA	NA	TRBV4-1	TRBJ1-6	TGCGCCAGCAGCCATCCCCTAGGGGCAGGTAATTCACCCCTCCACTTT	CASSHPLGAGNSPLHF
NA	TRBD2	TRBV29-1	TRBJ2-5	TGCAGCGTTGATTTCGGTGCGGGGGTACTTTACTTC	CSVDFGAGVLYF
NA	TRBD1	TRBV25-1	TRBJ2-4	TGTGCCAGCACCCCGTCTAGGACAGGGGGCATTCAGTACTTC	CASTPSRTGGIQYF
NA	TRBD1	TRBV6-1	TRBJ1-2	TGTGCCAGCAGTGAAGCCACAGGGGGCGGCTATGGCTACACCTTC	CASSEATGGGYGYTF
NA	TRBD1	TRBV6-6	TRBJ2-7	TGTGCCAGCAGCCTCCTGACAGGGACCTACGAGCAGTACTTC	CASSLLTGTYEQYF
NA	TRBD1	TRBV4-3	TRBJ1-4	TGCGCCAGCAGCCAAGCGGGACAGTTGAATGAAAAACTGTTTTTT	CASSQAGQLNEKLFF
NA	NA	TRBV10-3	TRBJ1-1	TGTGCCATCAGTGAGTCGAAAGTCACAGTTCTTGAAGCTTTCTTT	CAISESKVTVLEAFF
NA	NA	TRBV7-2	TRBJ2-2	TGTGCCAGCAGCTTAGCCGTAGCGGTTAACACCGGGGAGCTGTTTTTT	CASSLAVAVNTGELFF
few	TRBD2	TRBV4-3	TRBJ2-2	TGCGCCAGCAGCCAAGATCGTGTGGCGGGGGGGCAGGGGGAGCTGTTTTTT	CASSQDRVAGGQGELFF
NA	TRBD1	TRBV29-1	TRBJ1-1	TGCAGCGTTGAAGATCGACAGGGGAGCACTGAAGCTTTCTTT	CSVEDRQGSTEAFF
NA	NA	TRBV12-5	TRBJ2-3	TGTGCTAGTGCTGGCGGGGCATACACAGATACGCAGTATTTT	CASAGGAYTDTQYF
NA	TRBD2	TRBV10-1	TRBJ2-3	TGCGCCAGCAGTGACTCTTGGCCTAGCGGGGGGGCGGGCACAGATACGCAGTATTTT	CASSDSWPSGGAGTDTQYF
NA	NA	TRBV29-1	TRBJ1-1	TGCAGCGTTGCCAGTCTACACCGGGACACTGAAGCTTTCTTT	CSVASLHRDTEAFF
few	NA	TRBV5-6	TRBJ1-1	TGTGCCAGCAGCTTGCAGGGAGGCCCGTGGACTGAAGCTTTCTTT	CASSLQGGPWTEAFF
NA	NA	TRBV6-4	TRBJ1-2	TGTGCCAGCAGTTACGGCTCAGGGAAAGGCTACACCTTC	CASSYGSGKGYTF
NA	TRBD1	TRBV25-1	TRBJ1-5	TGTGCCAGCAGTGATACACAGGGGTTTCAGCCCCAGCATTTT	CASSDTQGFQPQHF
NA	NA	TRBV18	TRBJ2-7	TGTGCCAGCTCACCAAGTTTTAGCTCCTACGAGCAGTACTTC	CASSPSFSSYEQYF
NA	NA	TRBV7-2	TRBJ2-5	TGTGCCAGCAGCTTAGCCTACGAGGAGACCCAGTACTTC	CASSLAYEETQYF
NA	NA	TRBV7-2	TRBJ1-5	TGTGCCAGCAGCGGGCGACACCATAGCAATCAGCCCCAGCATTTT	CASSGRHHSNQPQHF
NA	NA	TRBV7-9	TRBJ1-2	TGTGCCAGCAGCGTGGGAACTGCGCATGGAGGTGGCTACACCTTC	CASSVGTAHGGGYTF
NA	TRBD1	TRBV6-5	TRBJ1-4	TGTGCCAGCAGTCGACAGGGGGGAAATGAAAAACTGTTTTTT	CASSRQGGNEKLFF
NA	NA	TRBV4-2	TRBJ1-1	TGTGCCAGCAGCCAAGATGGGAGGGAGGCTGAAGCTTTCTTT	CASSQDGREAEAFF
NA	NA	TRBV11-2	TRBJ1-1	TGTGCCAGCACCCGGGCGGGGATTGAAGCTTTCTTT	CASTRAGIEAFF
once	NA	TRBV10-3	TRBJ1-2	TGTGCCATCAGTGAACGAGACTATGGCTACACCTTC	CAISERDYGYTF
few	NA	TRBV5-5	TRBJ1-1	TGTGCCAGCAGCTTGACCACAGGTCTCGGTGGCACTGAAGCTTTCTTT	CASSLTTGLGGTEAFF
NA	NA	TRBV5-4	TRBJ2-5	TGTGCCAGCAGCTCCCGAAGGGGGGGTAGGTCGGAGACCCAGTACTTC	CASSSRRGGRSETQYF
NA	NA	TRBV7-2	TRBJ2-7	TGTGCCAGCAGCTTCACGGAGTTCAACGAGCAGTACTTC	CASSFTEFNEQYF
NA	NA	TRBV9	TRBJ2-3	TGTGCCAGCAGCGTAGGGGTCGGGGGCACAGATACGCAGTATTTT	CASSVGVGGTDTQYF
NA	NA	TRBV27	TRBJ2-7	TGTGCCAGCAGCGTAAGCTGGGGGGCCTACGAGCAGTACTTC	CASSVSWGAYEQYF
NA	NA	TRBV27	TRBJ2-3	TGTGCCAGCAGTTTAACGACAAGGCCCACAGATACGCAGTATTTT	CASSLTTRPTDTQYF
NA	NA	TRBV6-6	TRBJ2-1	TGTGCCAGCAGAGAGTACAGGGAAAGTGAGCAGTTCTTC	CASREYRESEQFF